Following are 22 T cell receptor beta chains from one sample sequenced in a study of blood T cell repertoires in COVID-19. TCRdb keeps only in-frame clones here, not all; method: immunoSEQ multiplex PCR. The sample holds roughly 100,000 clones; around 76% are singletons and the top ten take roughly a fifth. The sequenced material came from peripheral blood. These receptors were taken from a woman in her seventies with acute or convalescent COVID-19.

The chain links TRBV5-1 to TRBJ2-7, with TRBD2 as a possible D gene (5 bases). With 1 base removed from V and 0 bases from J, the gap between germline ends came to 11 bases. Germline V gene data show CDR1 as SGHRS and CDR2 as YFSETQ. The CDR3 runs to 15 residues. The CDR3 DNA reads TGCGCCAGCAGCTTGTACGGTGGGAGCTCCTACGAGCAGTACTTC. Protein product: CASSLYGGSSYEQYF.

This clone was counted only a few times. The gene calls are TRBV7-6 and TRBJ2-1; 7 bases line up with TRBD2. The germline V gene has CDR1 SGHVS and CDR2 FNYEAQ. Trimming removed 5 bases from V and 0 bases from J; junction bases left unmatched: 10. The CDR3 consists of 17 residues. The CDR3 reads CASSPGSGVSSYNEQFF. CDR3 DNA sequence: TGTGCCAGCAGCCCTGGGAGCGGGGTGAGCTCCTACAATGAGCAGTTCTTC. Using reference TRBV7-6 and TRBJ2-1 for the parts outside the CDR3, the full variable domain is GAGVSQSPRYKVTKRGQDVALRCDPISGHVSLYWYRQALGQGPEFLTYFNYEAQQDKSGLPNDRFSAERPEGSISTLTIQRTEQRDSAMYRCASSPGSGVSSYNEQFFGPGTRLTVL.

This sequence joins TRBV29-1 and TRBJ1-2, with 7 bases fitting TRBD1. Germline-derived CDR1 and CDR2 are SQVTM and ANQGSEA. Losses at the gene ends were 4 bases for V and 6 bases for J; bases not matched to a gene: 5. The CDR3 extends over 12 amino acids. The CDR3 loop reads CSVADRRDGYTF. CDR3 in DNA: TGCAGCGTTGCGGACAGGAGGGATGGCTACACCTTC. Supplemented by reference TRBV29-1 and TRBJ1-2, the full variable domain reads SAVISQKPSRDICQRGTSLTIQCQVDSQVTMMFWYRQQPGQSLTLIATANQGSEATYESGFVIDKFPISRPNLTFSTLTVSNMSPEDSSIYLCSVADRRDGYTFGSGTRLTVV.

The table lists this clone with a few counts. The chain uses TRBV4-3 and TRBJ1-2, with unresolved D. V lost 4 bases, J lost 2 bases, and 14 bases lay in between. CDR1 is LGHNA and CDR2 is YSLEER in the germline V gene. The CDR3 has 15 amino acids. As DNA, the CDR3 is TGCGCCAGCAGCCTAGATGGGGAGGTCAACTATGGCTACACCTTC. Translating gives CASSLDGEVNYGYTF.

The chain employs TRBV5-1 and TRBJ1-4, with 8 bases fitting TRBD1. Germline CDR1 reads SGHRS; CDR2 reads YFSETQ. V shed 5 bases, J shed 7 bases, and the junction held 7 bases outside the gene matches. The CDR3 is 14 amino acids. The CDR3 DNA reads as TGCGCCAGCAGTCCGACAGGGGACGGTGAAAAACTGTTTTTT. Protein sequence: CASSPTGDGEKLFF.

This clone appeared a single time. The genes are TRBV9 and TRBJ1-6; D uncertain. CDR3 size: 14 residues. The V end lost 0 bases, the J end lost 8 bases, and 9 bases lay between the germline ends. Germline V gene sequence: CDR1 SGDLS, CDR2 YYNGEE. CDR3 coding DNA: TGTGCCAGCAGCGTAGGCCGAGGAGATTCACCCCTCCACTTT. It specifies CASSVGRGDSPLHF.

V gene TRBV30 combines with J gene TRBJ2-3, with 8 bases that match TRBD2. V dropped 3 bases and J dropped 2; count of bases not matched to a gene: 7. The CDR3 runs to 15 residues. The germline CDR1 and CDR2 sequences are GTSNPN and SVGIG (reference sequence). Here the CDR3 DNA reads TGTGCCTGGAGCGTGAGCGGGGGAGCCACAGATACGCAGTATTTT. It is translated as CAWSVSGGATDTQYF.

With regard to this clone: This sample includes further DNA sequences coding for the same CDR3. The CDR3 reads CASSLDRGRTEAFF. Here the CDR3 DNA reads TGCGCCAGCAGCTTGGACAGGGGGCGCACTGAAGCTTTCTTT. The chain has TRBV5-1 and TRBJ1-1; 9 bases match TRBD1. The germline CDR1 and CDR2 sequences are SGHRS and YFSETQ. This CDR3 region has 14 residues. The trim removed 0 bases at V and 4 bases at J, leaving 1 base unmatched.

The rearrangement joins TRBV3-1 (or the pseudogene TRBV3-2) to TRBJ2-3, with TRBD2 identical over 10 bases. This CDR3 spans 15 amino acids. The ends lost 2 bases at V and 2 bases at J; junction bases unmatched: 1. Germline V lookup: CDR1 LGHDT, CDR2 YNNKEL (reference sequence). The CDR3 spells CASSQSGGVTDTQYF. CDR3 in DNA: TGTGCCAGCAGCCAAAGCGGGGGGGTCACAGATACGCAGTATTTT.

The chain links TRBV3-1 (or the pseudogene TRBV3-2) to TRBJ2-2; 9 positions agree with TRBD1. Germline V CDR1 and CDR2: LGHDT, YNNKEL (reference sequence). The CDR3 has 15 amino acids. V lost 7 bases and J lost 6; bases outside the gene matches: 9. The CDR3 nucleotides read TGTGCCAGCAAACGGAACAGGGGGCGTCCCGGGGAGCTGTTTTTT. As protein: CASKRNRGRPGELFF.

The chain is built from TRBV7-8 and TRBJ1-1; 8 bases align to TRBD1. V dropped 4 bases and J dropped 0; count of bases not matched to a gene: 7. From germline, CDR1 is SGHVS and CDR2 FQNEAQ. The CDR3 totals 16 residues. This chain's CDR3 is CASSYKRQGMNTEAFF. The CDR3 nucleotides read TGTGCCAGCAGCTACAAGAGACAGGGGATGAACACTGAAGCTTTCTTT.

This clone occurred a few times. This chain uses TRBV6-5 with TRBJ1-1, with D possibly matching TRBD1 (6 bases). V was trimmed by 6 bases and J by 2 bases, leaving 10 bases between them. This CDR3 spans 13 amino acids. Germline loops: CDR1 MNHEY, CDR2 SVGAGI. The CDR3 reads CASRAGANTEAFF. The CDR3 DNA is TGTGCCAGCAGGGCAGGGGCAAACACTGAAGCTTTCTTT.

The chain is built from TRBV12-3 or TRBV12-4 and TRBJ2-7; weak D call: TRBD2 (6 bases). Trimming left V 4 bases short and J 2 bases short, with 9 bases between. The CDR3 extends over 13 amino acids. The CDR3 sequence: CASSWGETYEQYF. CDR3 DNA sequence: TGTGCCAGCAGTTGGGGGGAAACCTACGAGCAGTACTTC.

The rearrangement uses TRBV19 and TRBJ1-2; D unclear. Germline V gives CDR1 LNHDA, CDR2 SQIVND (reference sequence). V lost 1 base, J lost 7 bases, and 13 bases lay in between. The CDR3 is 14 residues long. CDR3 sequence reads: CASSIANLWSGYTF. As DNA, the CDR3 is TGTGCCAGTAGTATAGCTAACCTGTGGAGTGGCTACACCTTC. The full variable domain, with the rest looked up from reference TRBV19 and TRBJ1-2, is DGGITQSPKYLFRKEGQNVTLSCEQNLNHDAMYWYRQDPGQGLRLIYYSQIVNDFQKGDIAEGYSVSREKKESFPLTVTSAQKNPTAFYLCASSIANLWSGYTFGSGTRLTVV.

The CDR3 here is CASSSGLAQETQYF. CDR3 nucleotides: TGTGCCAGCAGTTCGGGACTCGCTCAAGAGACCCAGTACTTC. The chain joins TRBV2 to TRBJ2-5, with a tentative D call TRBD2 (6 bases). V lost 5 bases and J 2 bases, leaving 12 bases between the germline ends. Germline V CDR1 and CDR2: SNHLY, FYNNEI. The CDR3 spans 14 residues.

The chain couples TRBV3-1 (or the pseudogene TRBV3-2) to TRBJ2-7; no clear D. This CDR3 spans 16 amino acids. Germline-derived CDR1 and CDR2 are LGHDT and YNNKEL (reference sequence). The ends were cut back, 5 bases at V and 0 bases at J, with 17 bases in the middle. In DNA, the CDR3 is TGTGCCAGCAGCTCAGAAACGGTCAGAGGCTCCTACGAGCAGTACTTC. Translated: CASSSETVRGSYEQYF.

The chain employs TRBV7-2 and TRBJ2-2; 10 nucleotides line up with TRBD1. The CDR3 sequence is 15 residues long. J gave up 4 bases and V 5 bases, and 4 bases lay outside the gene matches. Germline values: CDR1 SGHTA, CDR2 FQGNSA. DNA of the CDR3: TGTGCCAGCAGCGCGGGGACAGGGGTCACCGGGGAGCTGTTTTTT. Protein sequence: CASSAGTGVTGELFF.

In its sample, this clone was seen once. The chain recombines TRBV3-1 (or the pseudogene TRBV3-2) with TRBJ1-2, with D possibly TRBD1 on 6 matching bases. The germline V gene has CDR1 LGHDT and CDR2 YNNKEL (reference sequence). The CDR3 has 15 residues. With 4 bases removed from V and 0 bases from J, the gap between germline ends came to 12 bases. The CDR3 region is CASSPWDTPNYGYTF. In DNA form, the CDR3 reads TGTGCCAGCAGCCCGTGGGACACCCCTAACTATGGCTACACCTTC.

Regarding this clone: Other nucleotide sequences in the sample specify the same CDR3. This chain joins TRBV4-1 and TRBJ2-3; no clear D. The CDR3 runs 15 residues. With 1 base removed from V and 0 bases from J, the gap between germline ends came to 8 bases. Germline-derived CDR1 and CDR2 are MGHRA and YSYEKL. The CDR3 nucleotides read TGCGCCAGCAGCCAAGGGAGAGGTAGCACAGATACGCAGTATTTT. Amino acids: CASSQGRGSTDTQYF.

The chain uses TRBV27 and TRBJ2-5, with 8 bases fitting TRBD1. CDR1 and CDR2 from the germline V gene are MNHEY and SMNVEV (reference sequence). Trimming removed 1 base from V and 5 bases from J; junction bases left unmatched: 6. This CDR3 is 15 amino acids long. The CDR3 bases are TGTGCCAGCAGTTTATTCCCGACAGGGGTGGAGACCCAGTACTTC. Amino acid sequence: CASSLFPTGVETQYF.

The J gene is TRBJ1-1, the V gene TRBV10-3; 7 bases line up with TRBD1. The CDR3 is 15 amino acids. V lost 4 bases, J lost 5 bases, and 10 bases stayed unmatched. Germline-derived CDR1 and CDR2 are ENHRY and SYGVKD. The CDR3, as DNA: TGTGCCATCAGTGGCAAAGAGACAGGGCTGACTGAAGCTTTCTTT. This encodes CAISGKETGLTEAFF.

The CDR3 region has the DNA TGTGCCAGCAGCTCAGGGGGACAGGGGATCGACACTGAAGCTTTCTTT. Translating gives CASSSGGQGIDTEAFF. V and J are TRBV5-4 and TRBJ1-1; 10 bases match TRBD1. Unmatched junction bases numbered 8, after V lost 3 bases and J lost 3 bases. The CDR3 is 16 residues long. Germline V CDR1 and CDR2: SGHNT, YYREEE (reference sequence).